What follows describes a single T cell receptor beta chain. The antigen is undetermined. The junction does not match germline at one end; this may be a read error. The input was around 500 ng total RNA; TCR beta cDNA was made from it with a constant-region primer. Employing slightly modified ARM-PCR, three nested multiplex PCR rounds were run, and these gave rise to the TCR beta libraries. With TRBV1-TRBV30 forward primers and a C-beta reverse primer, the first two PCR rounds were run for roughly 10 cycles each. Each CDR3 protein gets one entry after TCRdb re-called the multiplex PCR reads with MiXCR. The sample consists of about 120,000 distinct CDR3 sequences, under 70% of them appearing once. The sample is drawn from a study of tumor-infiltrating lymphocytes in primary liver carcinoma. Study conclusions and caveats: Tumor-adjacent and tumor-blood pairs displayed less overlap than did pairs of tumor regions. Compared with blood, tumor repertoires held significantly more in their top 250 clones.

It was from about 19-30 mg of unsorted bulk tissue that RNA and DNA were co-extracted. The CDR3 has 14 residues. Germline values: CDR1 MNHNS, CDR2 SASEGT. The rearrangement joins TRBV6-1 to TRBJ2-1; D is possibly TRBD2 (5 bases). The sample consisted of tumor-adjacent normal liver tissue. The TCR sequence derives from a woman aged 55-69 years with primary liver carcinoma and hepatitis B virus infection. The CDR3 loop is CTSRSGDSFNEQFF. The CDR3 DNA sequence: TGTACCAGCAGAAGCGGAGATTCCTTCAATGAGCAGTTCTTC.